This T cell receptor (beta chain) was identified in a study of blood T cells in healthy people across ages. Regarding the study as a whole: Higher diversity and more naive CD4+ cells were features of long-lived donors, compared to aged donors. Estimates of diversity drawn from one million T cells were considered underestimates. While age rose, TCR beta diversity per million T cells dropped in a roughly linear way.

The second PCR ran roughly 6 to 11 cycles with a sample-barcoded 5' primer and J-beta primers. TCRdb reprocessed the 5' RACE reads via MiXCR and lists one record per CDR3 protein. The top ten hold 7.9% of the sample, which has more than 1,400,000 distinct CDR3 sequences, 42% seen once. The sample holds a few counts of this clonotype. Antigen: not known. V lost 7 bases to trimming and J lost 0 bases; unmatched junction nucleotides: 5. Germline-derived CDR1 and CDR2 are MNHEY and SVGEGT. This CDR3 is built from 16 residues. The TCR originated in a young woman in good health. The specimen was blood. V and J are TRBV6-2 or TRBV6-3 and TRBJ2-1; 11 bases agree with TRBD2. CDR3: CASNGLAGHSYNEQFF. CDR3 bases: TGTGCCAGCAACGGACTAGCGGGCCACTCCTACAATGAGCAGTTCTTC.